Following are 3 T cell receptor beta chains from one sample sequenced in a study of radiation and T cells in renal cell carcinoma. Sequencing was performed with immunoSEQ multiplex PCR; in TCRdb, only in-frame clones are kept and a portion is missing. This table has about 58,000 clones, roughly 79% appearing once. Time point indicated: blood 2 weeks post-SBRT. Stated treatment: 15 Gy SBRT to primary tumor, nephrectomy 4 weeks later. The source material was blood, sampled from a patient whose treatment included radiotherapy and nephrectomy. All receptors derive from a man in his fifties or sixties with renal cell carcinoma.

This rearrangement joins TRBV7-9 to TRBJ2-7, with 10 bases identical to TRBD1. In germline, CDR1 is SEHNR, CDR2 FQNEAQ (reference sequence). CDR3 length equals 16 residues. The ends lost 1 base at V and 2 bases at J; junction bases unmatched: 5. CDR3 bases: TGTGCCAGCAGCTTAGGAGTAGGGACAGGGGCCTACGAGCAGTACGTC. It yields the protein CASSLGVGTGAYEQYV.

This sequence joins TRBV21-1 and TRBJ2-7; the table gives TRBD2 as D, unverified against the DNA. TRBV21-1 constitutes a pseudogene. The CDR3 loop spans 13 amino acids. CDR3 in DNA: TGTGCCAGCAGCACTGGGACTCGCTACGAGCAGTACGTC. Its translation is CASSTGTRYEQYV.

J is TRBJ2-1 and V is TRBV5-1, with D uncertain. The germline V gene has CDR1 SGHRS and CDR2 YFSETQ. This CDR3 contains 11 residues. The ends were cut back, 4 bases at V and 7 bases at J, with 6 bases in the middle. The CDR3 sequence: CASSLRNEQFF. The CDR3 nucleotides are TGCGCCAGCAGCCTGCGGAATGAGCAGTTCTTC.